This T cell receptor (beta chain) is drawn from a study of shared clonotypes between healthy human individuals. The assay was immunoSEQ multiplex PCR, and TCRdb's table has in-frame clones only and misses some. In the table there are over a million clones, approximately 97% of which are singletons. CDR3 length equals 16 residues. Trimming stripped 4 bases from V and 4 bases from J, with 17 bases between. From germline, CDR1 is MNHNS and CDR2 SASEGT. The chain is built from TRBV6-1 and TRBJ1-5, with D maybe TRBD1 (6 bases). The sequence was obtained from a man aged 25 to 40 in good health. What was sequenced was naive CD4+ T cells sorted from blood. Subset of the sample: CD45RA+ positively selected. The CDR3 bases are TGTGCCAGCAGTGTACGTCTAGGGGGTGAGAATCAGCCCCAGCATTTT. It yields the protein CASSVRLGGENQPQHF.